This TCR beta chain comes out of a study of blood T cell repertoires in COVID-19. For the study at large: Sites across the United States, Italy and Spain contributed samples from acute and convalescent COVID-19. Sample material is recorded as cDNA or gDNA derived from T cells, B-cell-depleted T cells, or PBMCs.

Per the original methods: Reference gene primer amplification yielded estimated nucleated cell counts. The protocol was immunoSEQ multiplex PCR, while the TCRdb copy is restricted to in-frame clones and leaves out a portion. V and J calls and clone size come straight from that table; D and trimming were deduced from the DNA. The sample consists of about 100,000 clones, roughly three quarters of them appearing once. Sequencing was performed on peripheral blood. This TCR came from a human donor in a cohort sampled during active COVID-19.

The CDR3 DNA reads TGTGCCAGCAGCGGTAGACAGGGGCCAGACACTGAAGCTTTCTTT. It yields the protein CASSGRQGPDTEAFF. The gene calls are TRBV5-5 and TRBJ1-1, with TRBD1 identical over 8 bases. The trim removed 4 bases at V and 3 bases at J, leaving 8 bases unmatched. The CDR3 has 15 residues. Germline V gives CDR1 SGHKS, CDR2 YYEKEE (reference sequence).